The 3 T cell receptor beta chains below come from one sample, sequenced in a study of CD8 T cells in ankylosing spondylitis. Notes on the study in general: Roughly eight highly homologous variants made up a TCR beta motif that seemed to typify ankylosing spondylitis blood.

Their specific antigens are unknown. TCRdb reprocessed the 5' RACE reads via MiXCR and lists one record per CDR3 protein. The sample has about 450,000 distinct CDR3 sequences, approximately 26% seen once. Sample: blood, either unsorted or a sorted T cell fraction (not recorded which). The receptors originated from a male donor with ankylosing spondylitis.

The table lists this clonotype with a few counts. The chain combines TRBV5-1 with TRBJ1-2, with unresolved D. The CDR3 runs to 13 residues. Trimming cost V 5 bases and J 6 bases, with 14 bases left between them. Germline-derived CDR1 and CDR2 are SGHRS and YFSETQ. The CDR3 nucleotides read TGCGCCAGCAGTCCGGGCCCGTTGGATGGCTACACCTTC. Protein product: CASSPGPLDGYTF. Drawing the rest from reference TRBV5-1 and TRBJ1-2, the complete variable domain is KAGVTQTPRYLIKTRGQQVTLSCSPISGHRSVSWYQQTPGQGLQFLFEYFSETQRNKGNFPGRFSGRQFSNSRSEMNVSTLELGDSALYLCASSPGPLDGYTFGSGTRLTVV.

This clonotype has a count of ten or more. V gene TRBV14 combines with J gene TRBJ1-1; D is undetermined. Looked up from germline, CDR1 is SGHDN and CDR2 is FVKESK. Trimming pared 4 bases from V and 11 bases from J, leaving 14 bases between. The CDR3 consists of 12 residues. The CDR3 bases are TGTGCCAGCAGCCCCCACCGCCAACGGGCTTTCTTT. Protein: CASSPHRQRAFF.

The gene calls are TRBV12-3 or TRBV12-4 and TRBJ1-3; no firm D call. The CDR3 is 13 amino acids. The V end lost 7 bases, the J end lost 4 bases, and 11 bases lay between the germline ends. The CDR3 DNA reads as TGTGCCAGCACCCCGGCGGCGGGAAACACCATATATTTT. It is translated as CASTPAAGNTIYF.